This T cell receptor beta chain was retrieved from a study of cytomegalovirus exposure and HLA in healthy donors. PCR was performed using 60 Vbeta and 13 Jbeta primers. Data came from immunoSEQ multiplex PCR; TCRdb stores just in-frame clones and leaves some out. The sample shows 70,000 to 95,000 clones, 75% to 85% of them seen only once. Trimming took 0 bases from V and 5 from J, leaving 12 bases between them. This CDR3 region has 15 residues. Germline lookup yields CDR1 LGHNA and CDR2 YSLEER. Sequenced sample: PBMCs. V and J are TRBV4-3 and TRBJ2-3; perhaps TRBD1 as D (5 bases). The sequence was collected from a woman aged 25 to 45 in good health and CMV-seronegative. In nucleotides, the CDR3 is TGCGCCAGCAGCCAAGAGACCAGGGTCTTAGATACGCAGTATTTT. Amino acids: CASSQETRVLDTQYF.